The 20 T cell receptor beta chains given below trace back to one sample, sequenced in a study of blood T cell repertoires in COVID-19. Measured with immunoSEQ multiplex PCR; TCRdb has only the in-frame clones, and not every one. There are fewer than 450,000 clones in the sample; almost 90% occur only once, and about 7.3% lies in the top ten. Sequenced material: peripheral blood. The source is a woman between 70 and 85 years old with COVID-19, enrolled during active disease.

In its sample, this clone was seen once. Other DNA sequences in the same sample also yield this CDR3. The V call is TRBV30, the J call TRBJ1-1; weak D call: TRBD1 (5 bases). CDR3 length: 13 amino acids. V lost 0 bases and J 1 base, leaving 6 bases between the germline ends. CDR1 is GTSNPN and CDR2 is SVGIG in the germline V gene (reference sequence). CDR3 in amino acids: CAWSVGGNTEAFF. The CDR3 nucleotides are TGTGCCTGGAGTGTGGGGGGGAACACTGAAGCTTTCTTT.

The chain uses TRBV3-1 (or the pseudogene TRBV3-2) and TRBJ1-5, with TRBD1 as a possible D gene (6 bases). V gave up 0 bases and J gave up 3 bases, with 12 bases separating them. The CDR3 loop spans 16 amino acids. Germline V gives CDR1 LGHDT, CDR2 YNNKEL (reference sequence). The CDR3, as DNA: TGTGCCAGCAGCCAAGATGGGGGGGCTTACAATCAGCCCCAGCATTTT. Amino acid sequence: CASSQDGGAYNQPQHF.

This rearrangement joins TRBV5-1 to TRBJ1-1; 7 nucleotides match TRBD1. Trimming at V came to 3 bases and at J to 11 bases, leaving 7 bases not matched to a gene. Looked up from germline, CDR1 is SGHRS and CDR2 is YFSETQ. The CDR3 runs 12 residues. CDR3 protein: CASSSTGWMAFF. The CDR3 DNA follows: TGCGCCAGCAGCTCGACAGGGTGGATGGCTTTCTTT.

This chain links TRBV28 with TRBJ2-7; D is perhaps TRBD1 (5 bases). Trimming took 4 bases from V and 5 from J, leaving 27 bases between them. The CDR3 runs to 18 residues. CDR1 and CDR2 from the germline V gene are MDHEN and SYDVKM. The DNA for the CDR3 is TGTGCCAGCAGTTCGTCTATTACCTTCAGGGAAAGTAAGGACGAGCAGTACTTC. This sequence encodes CASSSSITFRESKDEQYF.

This sequence joins TRBV7-2 and TRBJ1-1; tentative D call: TRBD1 (5 bases). The CDR3 is 14 residues long. CDR1 is SGHTA and CDR2 is FQGNSA in the germline V gene. With 2 bases removed from V and 3 bases from J, the gap between germline ends came to 10 bases. CDR3 nucleotides: TGTGCCAGCAGCTTACAGGGCTCAGACACTGAAGCTTTCTTT. Its protein is CASSLQGSDTEAFF. Filled out from reference TRBV7-2 and TRBJ1-1, the complete variable domain reads GAGVSQSPSNKVTEKGKDVELRCDPISGHTALYWYRQSLGQGLEFLIYFQGNSAPDKSGLPSDRFSAERTGGSVSTLTIQRTQQEDSAVYLCASSLQGSDTEAFFGQGTRLTVV.

Ten or more counts support this clone. The rearrangement uses TRBV5-1 and TRBJ2-5, with TRBD2 matching 12 bases. V trimming: 0 bases; J trimming: 5 bases; junction bases outside the gene matches: 5. The CDR3 is 16 amino acids. Germline CDR1 SGHRS, CDR2 YFSETQ. The CDR3 nucleotides read TGCGCCAGCAGCTTGGTATCTAGCGGGGGGGCGGAGACCCAGTACTTC. This codes for CASSLVSSGGAETQYF.

V gene TRBV3-1 (or the pseudogene TRBV3-2) combines with J gene TRBJ2-2, with 10 nucleotides matching TRBD1. The CDR3 sequence is 15 residues long. The V segment lost 3 bases and the J segment 3 bases; nucleotides outside the gene matches: 1. The germline CDR1 and CDR2 sequences are LGHDT and YNNKEL (reference sequence). CDR3 DNA sequence: TGTGCCAGCAGCCACGACAGGGGGCACACCGGGGAGCTGTTTTTT. It codes for CASSHDRGHTGELFF.

The chain links TRBV27 to TRBJ1-1; D uncertain. The germline CDR1 and CDR2 sequences are MNHEY and SMNVEV (reference sequence). CDR3 length: 15 residues. V was trimmed by 4 bases and J by 3 bases, leaving 15 bases between them. The CDR3 DNA reads as TGTGCCAGCAGTTCCGCGGGAGACTGGGACACTGAAGCTTTCTTT. It yields the protein CASSSAGDWDTEAFF.

This clone was counted once. V is TRBV7-2 and J is TRBJ2-5; 8 nucleotides agree with TRBD1. There are 15 residues in the CDR3. V lost 4 bases and J lost 1; bases outside the gene matches: 5. Looked up from germline, CDR1 is SGHTA and CDR2 is FQGNSA. CDR3 nucleotides: TGTGCCAGCAGCTCAAGGACAGGGTCCCAAGAGACCCAGTACTTC. Translating gives CASSSRTGSQETQYF.

Only a few counts were recorded for this clone. This chain joins TRBV3-1 (or the pseudogene TRBV3-2) and TRBJ2-7; no firm D call. Germline V gene data show CDR1 as LGHDT and CDR2 as YNNKEL (reference sequence). CDR3 length: 14 amino acids. V was trimmed by 0 bases and J by 4 bases, leaving 10 bases between them. The CDR3 DNA reads as TGTGCCAGCAGCCAAGAAGGCCCAGGATACGAGCAGTACTTC. As protein: CASSQEGPGYEQYF.

The chain is built from TRBV27 and TRBJ1-2; D is possibly TRBD1 (5 bases). The CDR3 is made up of 13 amino acids. Germline-derived CDR1 and CDR2 are MNHEY and SMNVEV (reference sequence). V gave up 7 bases and J gave up 7 bases, with 16 bases separating them. Here the CDR3 reads CASTMGQGSGYTF. The CDR3 nucleotides are TGTGCCAGCACCATGGGGCAGGGAAGTGGCTACACCTTC.

J is TRBJ2-7 and V is TRBV6-1; 9 bases map to TRBD1. Unmatched junction bases numbered 6, after V lost 2 bases and J lost 4 bases. The CDR3 sequence is 15 residues long. CDR1 is MNHNS, CDR2 SASEGT, per germline. The CDR3 bases are TGTGCCAGCAGTGAATGGGACAGGGCAGAATACGAGCAGTACTTC. Amino acid sequence: CASSEWDRAEYEQYF.

This clone occurred once. The chain links TRBV29-1 to TRBJ1-2; D uncertain. V was pared by 4 bases and J by 6 bases, with 12 bases between. The CDR3 extends over 12 amino acids. Per germline, CDR1 SQVTM and CDR2 ANQGSEA. The CDR3 sequence is CSVGAVKDGYTF. CDR3 DNA sequence: TGCAGCGTTGGGGCAGTGAAGGATGGCTACACCTTC.

This chain joins TRBV15 and TRBJ2-1; D uncertain. In germline, CDR1 is LNHNV, CDR2 YYDKDF (reference sequence). The V end was cut by 6 bases, the J end by 5 bases, with 8 bases between. The CDR3 covers 12 residues. The CDR3 DNA reads TGTGCCACCAGAGACCGGGACAATGAGCAGTTCTTC. Its protein is CATRDRDNEQFF.

The CDR3 DNA is TGTGCCAGCACTCGGGGGAATTCGCCCACTGAAGCTTTCTTT. It translates to CASTRGNSPTEAFF. V gene TRBV9 combines with J gene TRBJ1-1, with TRBD1 as a possible D gene (5 bases). Germline CDR1 reads SGDLS; CDR2 reads YYNGEE. The V and J ends lost 6 bases and 4 bases respectively, with 16 bases between them. The CDR3 sequence is 14 residues long.

This clone was seen more than once but under ten times. V is TRBV28 and J is TRBJ1-2, with D possibly TRBD1 on 6 matching bases. The CDR3 contains 14 residues. CDR1 and CDR2 from the germline V gene are MDHEN and SYDVKM. The ends were cut back, 8 bases at V and 2 bases at J, with 15 bases in the middle. The CDR3 nucleotides are TGTGCCAGCGCAGGGGCGACGACAAACTATGGCTACACCTTC. Translation gives CASAGATTNYGYTF.

The chain recombines TRBV18 with TRBJ1-1; no clear D. Germline values: CDR1 KGHSH, CDR2 LQKENI. V was shortened by 0 bases and J by 5 bases, with 13 bases between the two germline ends. The CDR3 sequence is 15 residues long. CDR3 sequence: CASSPPEGGKTEAFF. CDR3 sequence (DNA): TGTGCCAGCTCACCACCCGAGGGAGGTAAAACTGAAGCTTTCTTT.

The chain has TRBV15 and TRBJ2-3; 10 nucleotides align to TRBD2. Germline CDR1 LNHNV, CDR2 YYDKDF (reference sequence). The CDR3 contains 16 residues. With 3 bases clipped from V and 14 bases from J, the junction kept 17 bases outside the gene matches. For the CDR3, the DNA is TGTGCCACCAGCAGCGCCTTAGCGGGGGGACGACTCCAGTCGTATTTT. This translates into CATSSALAGGRLQSYF.

The chain links TRBV7-9 to TRBJ1-3; the D is unclear. The CDR3 runs to 15 residues. V lost 1 base and J 0 bases, leaving 7 bases between the germline ends. Per germline, CDR1 SEHNR and CDR2 FQNEAQ (reference sequence). CDR3 DNA sequence: TGTGCCAGCAGCTTAGTTCGGGTCTCTGGAAACACCATATATTTT. This encodes CASSLVRVSGNTIYF. The complete variable domain, with remaining parts taken from reference TRBV7-9 and TRBJ1-3, reads DTGVSQNPRHKITKRGQNVTFRCDPISEHNRLYWYRQTLGQGPEFLTYFQNEAQLEKSRLLSDRFSAERPKGSFSTLEIQRTEQGDSAMYLCASSLVRVSGNTIYFGEGSWLTVV.

This clone has just one count. This chain links TRBV5-1 with TRBJ2-7; the match to TRBD2 covers 8 bases. With V trimmed by 0 bases and J by 0 bases, 5 bases remained unmatched. Germline CDR1 is SGHRS and CDR2 is YFSETQ. The CDR3 runs 16 residues. The CDR3 bases are TGCGCCAGCAGCTTGGGGACTAGCAGGGGCTCCTACGAGCAGTACTTC. Encoded protein: CASSLGTSRGSYEQYF.